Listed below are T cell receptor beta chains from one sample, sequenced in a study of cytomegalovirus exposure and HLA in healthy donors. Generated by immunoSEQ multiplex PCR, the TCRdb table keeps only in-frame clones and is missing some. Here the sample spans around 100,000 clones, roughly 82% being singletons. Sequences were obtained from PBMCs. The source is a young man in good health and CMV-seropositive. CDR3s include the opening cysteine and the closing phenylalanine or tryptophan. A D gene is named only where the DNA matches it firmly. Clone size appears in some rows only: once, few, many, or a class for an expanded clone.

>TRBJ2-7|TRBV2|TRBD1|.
CASRPGQGNEQYF
TGTGCCAGCAGACCGGGACAGGGGAACGAGCAGTACTTC
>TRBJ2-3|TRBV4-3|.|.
CASSQSSIPPTDTQYF
TGCGCCAGCAGCCAAAGTAGCATACCTCCCACAGATACGCAGTATTTT
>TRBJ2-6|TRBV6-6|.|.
CASRSVAGANVLTF
TGTGCCAGCAGGTCGGTGGCTGGGGCCAACGTCCTGACTTTC
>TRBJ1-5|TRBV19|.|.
CASRTRGGLDQPQHF
TGTGCCAGTAGAACCCGGGGAGGTCTGGATCAGCCCCAGCATTTT
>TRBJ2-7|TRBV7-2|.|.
CASSLSPVRDSAYEQYF
TGTGCCAGCAGCCTTAGCCCTGTTCGGGACTCCGCCTACGAGCAGTACTTC
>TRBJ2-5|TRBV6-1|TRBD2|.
CASSESGTSRETQYF
TGTGCCAGCAGTGAAAGCGGGACTAGTCGGGAGACCCAGTACTTC
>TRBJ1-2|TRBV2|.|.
CASSEEAGVYGYTF
TGTGCCAGCAGTGAAGAGGCAGGGGTCTATGGCTACACCTTC
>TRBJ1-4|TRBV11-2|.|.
CASSLGTKEKLFF
TGTGCCAGCAGCCTCGGGACAAAGGAAAAACTGTTTTTT
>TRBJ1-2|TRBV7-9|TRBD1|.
CASIPQGEANYGYTF
TGTGCCAGCATCCCCCAGGGGGAGGCCAACTATGGCTACACCTTC
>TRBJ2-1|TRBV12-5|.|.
CASGSRTGRLDNEQFF
TGTGCTAGTGGTTCTCGGACTGGACGATTGGACAATGAGCAGTTCTTC
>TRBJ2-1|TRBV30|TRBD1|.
CAWSTRRGRVYEQFF
TGTGCCTGGTCAACCCGCAGGGGGCGTGTATATGAGCAGTTCTTC
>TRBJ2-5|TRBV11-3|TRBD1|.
CASSPGPGQGEEETQYF
TGTGCCAGCAGCCCAGGGCCGGGACAGGGGGAAGAAGAGACCCAGTACTTC
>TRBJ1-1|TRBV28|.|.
CASSFAGMNTEAFF
TGTGCCAGCAGTTTCGCAGGCATGAACACTGAAGCTTTCTTT
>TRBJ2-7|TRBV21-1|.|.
CASTFGAALQYF
TGTGCCAGCACCTTTGGGGCAGCTTTGCAGTACTTC
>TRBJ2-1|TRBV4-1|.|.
CASSQLQGAYNEQFF
TGCGCCAGCAGCCAATTACAAGGGGCCTACAATGAGCAGTTCTTC
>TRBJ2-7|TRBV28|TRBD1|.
CASSSGTAPSYEQYF
TGCGCCAGCAGTTCCGGGACAGCCCCTTCCTACGAGCAGTACTTC
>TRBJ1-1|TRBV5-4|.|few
CASSPSNTEAFF
TGTGCCAGCAGCCCGTCGAACACTGAAGCTTTCTTT
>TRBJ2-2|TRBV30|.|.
CAWSVLWTANTGELFF
TGTGCCTGGAGTGTACTTTGGACAGCGAACACCGGGGAGCTGTTTTTT
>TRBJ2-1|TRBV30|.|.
CAWSASSYNEQFF
TGTGCCTGGAGTGCCAGCTCCTACAATGAGCAGTTCTTC
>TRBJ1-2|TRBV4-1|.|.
CASSPSPRRDYGYTF
TGCGCCAGCAGCCCCTCTCCTAGGAGGGACTATGGCTACACCTTC
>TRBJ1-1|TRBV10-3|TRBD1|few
CAISDPGQRKTEAFF
TGTGCCATCAGTGACCCGGGACAGCGTAAGACTGAAGCTTTCTTT
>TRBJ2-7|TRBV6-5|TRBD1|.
CASRMTGGGEQYF
TGTGCCAGCAGAATGACAGGGGGCGGCGAGCAGTACTTC
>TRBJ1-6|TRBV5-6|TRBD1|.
CASSSYLQGAHSPLHF
TGTGCCAGCAGCTCCTACTTACAGGGGGCGCATTCACCCCTCCACTTT
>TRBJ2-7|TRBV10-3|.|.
CAISAYRATSYEQYF
TGTGCCATCAGTGCTTACAGGGCAACCTCCTACGAGCAGTACTTC
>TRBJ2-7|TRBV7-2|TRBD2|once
CASSLLGREYSYEQYF
TGTGCCAGCAGCTTATTGGGGCGGGAGTATTCGTACGAGCAGTACTTC
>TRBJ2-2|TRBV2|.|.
CASRRQPIGAGELFF
TGTGCCAGCAGACGCCAGCCCATAGGGGCCGGGGAGCTGTTTTTT
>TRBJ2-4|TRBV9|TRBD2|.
CASSAGTNDLAKNIQYF
TGTGCCAGCAGCGCCGGGACTAATGATTTAGCCAAAAACATTCAGTACTTC
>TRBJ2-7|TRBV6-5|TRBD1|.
CASSYIGGGEQYF
TGTGCCAGCAGTTACATAGGGGGCGGAGAGCAGTACTTC
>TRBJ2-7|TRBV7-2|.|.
CASSLNGRYEQYF
TGTGCCAGCAGCTTAAACGGGAGATACGAGCAGTACTTC
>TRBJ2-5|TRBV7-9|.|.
CASSLGGTQYF
TGTGCCAGCAGCTTGGGGGGGACCCAGTACTTC
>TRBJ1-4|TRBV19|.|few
CASSKRALEKLFF
TGTGCCAGTAGTAAGCGTGCCCTCGAAAAACTGTTTTTT
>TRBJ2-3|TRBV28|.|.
CASSRRMTSTDTQYF
TGTGCCAGCAGTCGGCGCATGACTAGCACAGATACGCAGTATTTT
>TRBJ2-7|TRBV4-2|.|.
CASSQGGTSYEQYF
TGTGCCAGCAGCCAAGGGGGCACCTCCTACGAGCAGTACTTC
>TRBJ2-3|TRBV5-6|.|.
CASSHGVTDTQYF
TGTGCCAGCAGCCACGGGGTCACAGATACGCAGTATTTT
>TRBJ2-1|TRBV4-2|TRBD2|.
CASSQGEGLAGPSSYNEQFF
TGTGCCAGCAGCCAAGGGGAGGGACTAGCGGGACCGAGCTCCTACAATGAGCAGTTCTTC
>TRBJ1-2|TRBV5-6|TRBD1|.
CASSFGDRKLNYGYTF
TGTGCCAGCAGCTTCGGGGACAGAAAGCTTAACTATGGCTACACCTTC
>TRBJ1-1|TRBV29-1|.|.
CSVVDNSLAFF
TGCAGCGTTGTGGACAACTCCCTAGCTTTCTTT
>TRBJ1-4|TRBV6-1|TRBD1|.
CASSEGTGIPEKLFF
TGTGCCAGCAGTGAGGGGACAGGGATTCCTGAAAAACTGTTTTTT
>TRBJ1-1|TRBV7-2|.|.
CASSLGQENTEAFF
TGTGCCAGCAGCTTAGGACAGGAGAACACTGAAGCTTTCTTT
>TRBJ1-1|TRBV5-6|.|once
CASSLSQQANTEAFF
TGTGCCAGCAGCTTGAGCCAGCAGGCGAACACTGAAGCTTTCTTT
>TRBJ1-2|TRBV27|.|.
CASSFGAGSYGYTF
TGTGCCAGCAGTTTTGGGGCAGGGTCCTATGGCTACACCTTC
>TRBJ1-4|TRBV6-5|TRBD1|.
CASTTDRGSEKLFF
TGTGCCAGCACTACTGACAGGGGGAGTGAAAAACTGTTTTTT
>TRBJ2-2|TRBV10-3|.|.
CAISDTQGSPGELFF
TGTGCCATCAGTGATACGCAGGGGAGTCCCGGGGAGCTGTTTTTT
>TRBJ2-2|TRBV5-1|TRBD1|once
CASGPPGQVNTGELFF
TGCGCCAGCGGGCCGCCGGGACAGGTGAACACCGGGGAGCTGTTTTTT
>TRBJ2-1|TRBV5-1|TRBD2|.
CASSLASGITGEQFF
TGCGCCAGCAGCTTGGCGAGCGGGATCACGGGGGAGCAGTTCTTC
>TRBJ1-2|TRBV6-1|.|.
CASSELDRFYGYTF
TGTGCCAGCAGTGAACTTGACAGGTTCTATGGCTACACCTTC
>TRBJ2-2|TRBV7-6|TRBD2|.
CASSLADSGSRNTGELFF
TGTGCCAGCAGCTTAGCGGATAGCGGGAGTAGGAACACCGGGGAGCTGTTTTTT
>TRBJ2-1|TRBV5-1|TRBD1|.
CASSVGQGIYNEQFF
TGCGCCAGCAGCGTCGGACAGGGGATTTACAATGAGCAGTTCTTC
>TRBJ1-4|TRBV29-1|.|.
CSAQTGGNEKLFF
TGCAGCGCCCAGACAGGCGGCAATGAAAAACTGTTTTTT
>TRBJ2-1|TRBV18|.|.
CASSLLARPPYNEQFF
TGTGCCAGCTCACTCTTAGCGCGACCGCCCTACAATGAGCAGTTCTTC
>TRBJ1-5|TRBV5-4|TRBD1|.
CASSSRDSNQPQHF
TGTGCCAGCAGTTCCCGGGACAGTAATCAGCCCCAGCATTTT